The 8 T cell receptor beta chains in this list originate from one sample, sequenced in a study of human T cells and chemical hapten exposure. As to time point: patch test 2, 6 weeks after DPC sensitization. Noted treatment: therapeutic diphenylcyclopropenone sensitization with weekly scalp DPC. TCRdb redid the calling of the RACE reads with MiXCR, one entry per CDR3 protein. In the table there are approximately 100,000 distinct CDR3 sequences, 9% to 9.5% of which are singletons. The sequenced sample was whole blood, obtained in connection with sensitization to the hapten diphenylcyclopropenone (DPC). These receptors were taken from a woman between 40 and 50 years old with alopecia areata. Some clones in this sample may be carry-over from other donors' samples.

This clonotype was observed many times. The chain employs TRBV7-8 and TRBJ1-6; 9 bases align to TRBD1. CDR3 length equals 15 residues. With V trimmed by 6 bases and J by 7 bases, 7 bases remained unmatched. CDR1 is SGHVS, CDR2 FQNEAQ, per germline. CDR3 sequence (DNA): TGTGCCAGCAGGAAGGACAGGGGAAGGAATTCACCCCTCCACTTT. This translates into CASRKDRGRNSPLHF.

This clonotype was found many times. The chain carries TRBV11-2 and TRBJ2-4, with TRBD1 identical over 8 bases. This CDR3 has 17 residues. CDR1 and CDR2 from the germline V gene are SGHAT and FQNNGV. V shed 4 bases, J shed 1 base, and the junction held 9 bases outside the gene matches. CDR3 DNA sequence: TGTGCCAGCAGCTCGAACCAGGGGGCTGGGGCCAAAAACATTCAGTACTTC. It translates to CASSSNQGAGAKNIQYF.

The chain is built from TRBV27 and TRBJ2-7, with D tentatively TRBD2 (6 bases). This CDR3 has 15 residues. The germline V gene encodes CDR1 MNHEY and CDR2 SMNVEV (reference sequence). The V and J ends lost 3 bases and 1 base respectively, with 13 bases between them. CDR3 protein: CASSFGAGPSYEQYF. In nucleotides, the CDR3 is TGTGCCAGCAGTTTTGGGGCGGGGCCGTCCTACGAGCAGTACTTC.

This clonotype was observed a few times. V and J are TRBV29-1 and TRBJ2-7; possibly TRBD1 or TRBD2 for D (5 bases each). From germline, CDR1 is SQVTM and CDR2 ANQGSEA. This CDR3 spans 14 amino acids. Trimming left V 6 bases short and J 2 bases short, with 17 bases between. Here the CDR3 reads CSVVHRDQPYEQYF. The CDR3 DNA follows: TGCAGCGTCGTACACCGGGACCAGCCCTACGAGCAGTACTTC.

This clonotype was recorded at least ten times. The genes are TRBV18 and TRBJ1-5, with TRBD1 matching 9 bases. This CDR3 contains 16 residues. Trimming cost V 4 bases and J 7 bases; bases outside gene matches: 11. Germline V gene lookup returns CDR1 KGHSH and CDR2 LQKENI. The CDR3 DNA sequence: TGTGCCAGCTCACTAACCGATACAGGGGGCGGCCAGCCCCAGCATTTT. It yields the protein CASSLTDTGGGQPQHF.

CDR3 DNA sequence: TGTGCCAGCAGCTCCGGCGCTGGTGGCTACACCTTC. It codes for CASSSGAGGYTF. The chain is built from TRBV7-2 and TRBJ1-2; D remains unclear. This CDR3 has 12 amino acids. The V end lost 4 bases, the J end lost 7 bases, and 10 bases lay between the germline ends. CDR1 and CDR2 from the germline V gene are SGHTA and FQGNSA.

This clonotype has only a few counts. The chain couples TRBV7-9 to TRBJ2-4, with a weak D call TRBD1 (7 bases). V was clipped by 2 bases and J by 7 bases, with 27 bases between them. The V gene's germline CDR1 is SEHNR and CDR2 FQNEAQ (reference sequence). The CDR3 runs 19 residues. The CDR3 spells CASSLSLARAGGLANIQYF. CDR3 sequence (DNA): TGTGCCAGCAGCTTAAGCCTCGCGAGGGCAGGGGGTCTAGCGAACATTCAGTACTTC.

The sample holds many counts of this clonotype. The V call is TRBV6-2 or TRBV6-3, the J call TRBJ2-5, with 10 positions matching TRBD1. The CDR3 is made up of 14 amino acids. Germline CDR1 is MNHEY and CDR2 is SVGEGT. With 7 bases clipped from V and 5 bases from J, the junction kept 7 bases outside the gene matches. The CDR3 sequence: CASKGGQGLETQYF. The CDR3 bases are TGTGCCAGCAAAGGGGGACAGGGGCTGGAGACCCAGTACTTC.